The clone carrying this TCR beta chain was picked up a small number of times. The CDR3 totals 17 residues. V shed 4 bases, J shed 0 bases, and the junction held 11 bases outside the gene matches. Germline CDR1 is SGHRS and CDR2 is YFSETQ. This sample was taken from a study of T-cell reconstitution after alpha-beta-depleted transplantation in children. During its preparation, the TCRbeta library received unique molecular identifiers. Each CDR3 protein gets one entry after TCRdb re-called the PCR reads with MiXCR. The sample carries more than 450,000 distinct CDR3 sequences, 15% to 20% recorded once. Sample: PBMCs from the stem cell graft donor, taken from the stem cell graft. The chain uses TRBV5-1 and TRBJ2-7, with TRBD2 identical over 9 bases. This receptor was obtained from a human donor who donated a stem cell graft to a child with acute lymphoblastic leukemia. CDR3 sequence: CASSRIHDSGSSYEQYF. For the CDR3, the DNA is TGCGCCAGCAGCCGAATCCATGATAGCGGGAGCTCCTACGAGCAGTACTTC.